This T cell receptor beta chain was documented in a study of blood T cell repertoires in COVID-19. As for the study in general: Acute and convalescent COVID-19 samples came from the United States, Italy and Spain. Sources were T cells, B-cell-depleted T cells, or PBMCs; the material itself was cDNA or gDNA.

In the original processing: Amplification with reference gene primers provided the estimates of nucleated cell counts. Sequencing was performed with immunoSEQ multiplex PCR; in TCRdb, only in-frame clones are kept and a portion is missing. The V and J calls and clone size come from that table; D and trimming were worked out from the DNA. The sample lists around 180,000 clones, about 82% occurring once. This clone occurred once. CDR1 and CDR2 from the germline V gene are MNHEY and SMNVEV (reference sequence). V was clipped by 5 bases and J by 3 bases; unmatched bases: 4. The CDR3 totals 14 residues. The sample taken for sequencing was peripheral blood. The V gene is TRBV27, the J gene TRBJ2-7; 10 bases are a match to TRBD1. The receptor was isolated from a man in his sixties or seventies with active or convalescent COVID-19. CDR3 bases: TGTGCCAGCAGTCCCTGGACAGGGGGCTACGAGCAGTACTTC. As protein: CASSPWTGGYEQYF.